A selection of T cell receptor beta chains follows, all from one sample in a study of shared clonotypes between healthy human individuals. The repertoire was sequenced with immunoSEQ multiplex PCR; TCRdb's copy has only in-frame clones and lacks some. The table records 2,100,000 or so clones, 90% to 96% of them present only once. Sequences were obtained from naive CD4+ T cells sorted from blood. The receptor source for this set is a man younger than 30 in good health. Each CDR3 is given with its conserved first and last residue. The D gene is left open where the match is weak. Size values are once, few and many counts, or a class for expanded clones, and some rows have none.

v_call	clone_size	j_call	d_call	cdr3_nt	cdr3_aa
TRBV7-9	-	TRBJ2-2	TRBD2	TGTGCCAGCAGCCTCGGACTAGCCGGGGAGCTGTTTTTT	CASSLGLAGELFF
TRBV5-1	once	TRBJ1-2	-	TGCGCCAGCAGCTTAGAAGGGTCCTATGGCTACACCTTC	CASSLEGSYGYTF
TRBV6-6	-	TRBJ1-1	-	TGTGCCAGCGAGAGGTCCCCTACTGAAGCTTTCTTT	CASERSPTEAFF
TRBV5-4	-	TRBJ1-2	-	TGTGCCAGCAGCCCCACCCCGTATATGGACACCCTAGGAGGCTACACCTTC	CASSPTPYMDTLGGYTF
TRBV19	-	TRBJ2-4	-	TGTGCCAGTAGTATACAGGATAACATTCAGTACTTC	CASSIQDNIQYF
TRBV11-2	-	TRBJ2-4	-	TGTGCCAGCAGCCCAGGGTGGAGAAACATTCAGTACTTC	CASSPGWRNIQYF
TRBV5-1	-	TRBJ2-7	TRBD1	TGCGCCAGCAGCAGCGGACAGGGCGAGCAGTACTTC	CASSSGQGEQYF
TRBV29-1	-	TRBJ1-1	TRBD1	TGCAGCGTTGAAGATGGGGCAGGGGGCCTCACTGAAGCTTTCTTT	CSVEDGAGGLTEAFF
TRBV5-8	-	TRBJ2-7	-	TGTGCCAGCAGCTTGGAACCGGCTAGCTCCTACGAGCAGTACTTC	CASSLEPASSYEQYF
TRBV10-3	-	TRBJ2-7	-	TGTGCCATCAGTGAGTCGTGGGGCGACTACGAGCAGTACTTC	CAISESWGDYEQYF
TRBV30	-	TRBJ2-2	-	TGTGCCTGGAAGCAGGGGGGCCATTACACCGGGGAGCTGTTTTTT	CAWKQGGHYTGELFF
TRBV9	-	TRBJ1-2	-	TGTGCCAGCAGCCCGGACGGTTTCTATGGCTACACCTTC	CASSPDGFYGYTF
TRBV11-2	-	TRBJ1-1	-	TGTGCCAGCAGCTTAGGATCGGGGTTATTCACTGAAGCTTTCTTT	CASSLGSGLFTEAFF
TRBV11-2	-	TRBJ1-1	-	TGTGCCAGCAGCTTTCCGACTATGGGGAACACTGAAGCTTTCTTT	CASSFPTMGNTEAFF
TRBV15	-	TRBJ2-4	-	TGTGCCACCAGCAGAGAAGGAGGGGTCATAGCCAAAAACATTCAGTACTTC	CATSREGGVIAKNIQYF
TRBV28	-	TRBJ1-5	-	TGTGCCAGCAGGCCACAGGGAGATCAGCCCCAGCATTTT	CASRPQGDQPQHF
TRBV29-1	-	TRBJ1-5	-	TGCAGCGTTCGGATTCAGCCCCAGCATTTT	CSVRIQPQHF
TRBV7-9	-	TRBJ2-1	-	TGTGCCAGCAGCCAACGGGGCCTCGGGAATGAGCAGTTCTTC	CASSQRGLGNEQFF
TRBV9	-	TRBJ2-1	TRBD2	TGTGCCAGCAGCGCGCTAGCGGGGGGTTACAATGAGCAGTTCTTC	CASSALAGGYNEQFF
TRBV10-3	-	TRBJ2-2	-	TGTGCCATTAGCAGGGTTTCGAACACCGGGGAGCTGTTTTTT	CAISRVSNTGELFF
TRBV4-1	-	TRBJ2-1	-	TGCGCCAGCAGCCAAGAGGGCAGAAGCTCCTACAATGAGCAGTTCTTC	CASSQEGRSSYNEQFF
TRBV2	once	TRBJ2-3	TRBD1	TGTGCCAGCAGTGGCCCGGGACAGGGAACAGATACGCAGTATTTT	CASSGPGQGTDTQYF
TRBV7-2	-	TRBJ1-2	-	TGTGCCAGCAGCCAACCAGTAGGGGGTAGCCATGGCTACACCTTC	CASSQPVGGSHGYTF
TRBV15	-	TRBJ2-5	-	TGTGCCACCAGCAGAGACAGGGCCCAAGAGACCCAGTACTTC	CATSRDRAQETQYF
TRBV5-1	-	TRBJ2-3	-	TGCGCCAGCAGCTTAGGGGGTTCCACAGATACGCAGTATTTT	CASSLGGSTDTQYF
TRBV2	-	TRBJ2-3	-	TGTGCCAGCAGTGAGGAAGTGACAGATACGCAGTATTTT	CASSEEVTDTQYF
TRBV11-2	-	TRBJ1-4	-	TGTGCCAGCAGCCCCCGTACACTCGGGGGTGAAAAACTGTTTTTT	CASSPRTLGGEKLFF
TRBV27	-	TRBJ1-4	TRBD1	TGTGCCAGCAGACGGACAGGGGGCGCGGGAGGGAATGAAAAACTGTTTTTT	CASRRTGGAGGNEKLFF
TRBV6-1	-	TRBJ2-7	TRBD2	TGTGCCAGCACCCTTAGCGGGGCCAGCTCCTACGAGCAGTACTTC	CASTLSGASSYEQYF
TRBV6-1	-	TRBJ1-4	TRBD1	TGTGCCACCACGGGACAGTCCAATGAAAAACTGTTTTTT	CATTGQSNEKLFF
TRBV9	-	TRBJ2-1	-	TGTGCCAGCAGCGAGGGGGGTAGCTCCTACAATGAGCAGTTCTTC	CASSEGGSSYNEQFF
TRBV4-3	-	TRBJ2-4	-	TGCGCCAGCAGCCACCCTCGGTGGAGGGGAAAAAACATTCAGTACTTC	CASSHPRWRGKNIQYF
TRBV6-1	-	TRBJ1-6	-	TGTGCCCATCAGGACGTTAATTCACCCCTCCACTTT	CAHQDVNSPLHF
TRBV6-1	-	TRBJ1-6	-	TGTGCCAGCAAGAGAGGGGTGGCCCTCCACTTT	CASKRGVALHF
TRBV4-2	-	TRBJ1-3	-	TGTGCCAGCAGCCTGACAGGTCGTAGCTCTGGAAACACCATATATTTT	CASSLTGRSSGNTIYF
TRBV19	-	TRBJ1-3	TRBD1	TGTGCCAGTAGTCTCCCCGACAGGGCAACTGGAAACACCATATATTTT	CASSLPDRATGNTIYF
TRBV4-3	-	TRBJ1-3	TRBD1	TGCGCCAGCAGCCAGGGGACAGGGACCGGAAACACCATATATTTT	CASSQGTGTGNTIYF
TRBV19	-	TRBJ1-2	-	TGTGCCAGTAGTATTGAGGACTTCTATGGCTACACCTTC	CASSIEDFYGYTF
TRBV27	-	TRBJ2-7	-	TGTGCCAGCAGTTTTATATTGGGGGAGCAGTACTTC	CASSFILGEQYF
TRBV4-3	once	TRBJ2-2	TRBD2	TGCGCCAGCAGCCAAGATCGCGCGGGAGCTGGGACCGGGGAGCTGTTTTTT	CASSQDRAGAGTGELFF
TRBV28	-	TRBJ1-4	-	TGTGCCAGCAGTGGGACATTCCTTGCAACTAATGAAAAACTGTTTTTT	CASSGTFLATNEKLFF
TRBV30	-	TRBJ1-1	TRBD1	TGTGCCTGGGGGGGCCAGGACAGGGGGCACACTGAAGCTTTCTTT	CAWGGQDRGHTEAFF
TRBV28	-	TRBJ2-3	-	TGTGCCAGCAGCCGATACACCCAAAGTGGAGATACGCAGTATTTT	CASSRYTQSGDTQYF
TRBV7-2	few	TRBJ2-7	TRBD2	TGTGCCAGCAGCTTAGTGGCTAGCGGGAGCTCCTACGAGCAGTACTTC	CASSLVASGSSYEQYF
TRBV11-2	-	TRBJ2-2	-	TGTGCCAGCAGCTTAGTAGCTCCTCCCGGGGAGGAGCTGTTTTTT	CASSLVAPPGEELFF
TRBV5-4	-	TRBJ2-5	TRBD2	TGTGCCAGCAGCCCGGGAGTAGCGGGAGATCTGCAGACCCAGTACTTC	CASSPGVAGDLQTQYF
TRBV27	-	TRBJ2-5	TRBD2	TGTGCCAGCAAATGGACTAGCGGGACGTCCGGGACCCAGTACTTC	CASKWTSGTSGTQYF
TRBV4-2	-	TRBJ2-1	TRBD1	TGTGCCAGCAGCCAAGATGGGGGACAGTACAATGAGCAGTTCTTC	CASSQDGGQYNEQFF
TRBV9	-	TRBJ2-1	-	TGTGCCAGCAGCGTAGACCCGGGGGCAACCTACAATGAGCAGTTCTTC	CASSVDPGATYNEQFF
TRBV30	-	TRBJ1-5	-	TGTGCCTGGAGTGCGGGAGGACAGTCCCAGCATTTT	CAWSAGGQSQHF
TRBV19	-	TRBJ2-6	-	TGTGCCAGTAGCCGGGTCGCAGCCAACGTCCTGACTTTC	CASSRVAANVLTF
TRBV5-1	-	TRBJ2-1	-	TGCGCCAGCGTGGGGAGAGTAGGCAATGAGCAGTTCTTC	CASVGRVGNEQFF
TRBV20-1	-	TRBJ2-1	-	TGCAGTGCCACCCAGGGAGGAGAGCAGTTCTTC	CSATQGGEQFF
TRBV5-1	-	TRBJ2-3	-	TGCGCCAGCAGCTTGGACAGGGTGGCAGATACGCAGTATTTT	CASSLDRVADTQYF
TRBV27	-	TRBJ2-3	TRBD2	TGTGCCAGCAGTAGAGTAGCGGGGGGAGGGACAGATACGCAGTATTTT	CASSRVAGGGTDTQYF
TRBV19	-	TRBJ2-4	-	TGTGCCAGTAGTGCCGGGCTCCTAAACATTCAGTACTTC	CASSAGLLNIQYF
TRBV18	-	TRBJ1-2	TRBD1	TGTGCCAGCTCACACGGACAGGGGGAATATGGCTACACCTTC	CASSHGQGEYGYTF
TRBV6-6	-	TRBJ2-7	TRBD1	TGTGCCAGCAGGACAGGGCACTACGAGCAGTACTTC	CASRTGHYEQYF
TRBV16	-	TRBJ1-2	-	TGTGCCAGCAGCCGAACCGGGTCTCACTTAGGCTACACCTTC	CASSRTGSHLGYTF
TRBV7-8	-	TRBJ2-7	-	TGTGCCAGCAGGCCTTCCTACGAGCAGTACTTC	CASRPSYEQYF